The rows below give T cell receptor beta chains drawn from one sample of a study of cytomegalovirus exposure and HLA in healthy donors. The data were produced by immunoSEQ multiplex PCR, yet TCRdb's version contains in-frame clones alone and is incomplete. The sample records 150,000 or so clones, around two thirds being singletons. The sample comprised PBMCs. These receptors were obtained from a man aged 30 to 39 in good health and CMV-seropositive. The conserved cysteine and the conserved F or W are not part of the CDR3 here.

V,J,CDR3
TRBV7-9,TRBJ1-1,ASSRQDSLNTEAF
TRBV7-2,TRBJ2-5,ASTLAGVETQY
TRBV5-1,TRBJ1-1,ASSSVLVPQGTEAF
TRBV27,TRBJ2-1,ASTPDSGRAHEQF
TRBV18,TRBJ1-2,ASSPPGVVANYGYT
TRBV14,TRBJ2-1,ASSPVGLAGDEQF
TRBV6-5,TRBJ2-7,ASSDRGYEQY
TRBV27,TRBJ2-7,ASSRTWDTSYEQY
TRBV6-6,TRBJ2-3,ASSSGGGAADTQY
TRBV28,TRBJ2-7,ASSPRREGLGEQY
TRBV28,TRBJ1-1,ASRSNRALNTEAF
TRBV10-1,TRBJ1-1,ASQKQGYTEAF
TRBV6-5,TRBJ2-1,ASSYFANNEQF
TRBV5-4,TRBJ2-3,ASSFGGSAGDTQY
TRBV14,TRBJ2-1,ASSSWGGLGNEQF
TRBV2,TRBJ1-1,ASIGGDRGWLNTEAF
TRBV19,TRBJ2-7,ASNRPDNPYEQY
TRBV6-5,TRBJ1-1,ASSYADIYTEAF
TRBV30,TRBJ2-3,ARTQADQYTDTQY
TRBV30,TRBJ2-3,AWSAPIARGTDTQY
TRBV19,TRBJ2-7,ASSNRNSYEQY
TRBV6-5,TRBJ1-4,ASSAYRVPNEKLF
TRBV19,TRBJ2-1,ASSSTGLVYHEQF
TRBV5-4,TRBJ2-3,ASSLGTAQLNTQY
TRBV5-4,TRBJ2-7,ASSQVGRGEPYEQY
TRBV27,TRBJ2-1,ASSSGLADYNEQF
TRBV4-1,TRBJ2-7,ASSQESSEVPAREQY
TRBV19,TRBJ2-5,ASSANSAGGETQY
TRBV5-6,TRBJ1-5,ASSLQGGEQPQH
TRBV11-2,TRBJ2-7,ASSHRGGGAYEQY
TRBV2,TRBJ2-1,ASIPGLGISNEQF
TRBV7-9,TRBJ2-5,ASRSITALAQDQY
TRBV6-6,TRBJ1-2,ASSYGGFSTYGYT
TRBV7-3,TRBJ1-1,ASSSGEGTEAF
TRBV2,TRBJ2-2,ASSASEAGELF
TRBV7-9,TRBJ2-7,ASSPGGSYEQY
TRBV5-1,TRBJ1-2,ASSIDRANYGYT
TRBV6-5,TRBJ2-3,ACGVVASQIDTQY
TRBV28,NA,ASNLAGKEYEQY
TRBV2,TRBJ2-2,ASLGSTGTGELF
TRBV6-1,TRBJ1-2,ASSELGGPYGYT
TRBV7-9,TRBJ1-1,ASSLWTGNTEAF
TRBV2,TRBJ2-3,ASSEGASGRADTQY
TRBV5-1,TRBJ2-7,ASSPRAGGAYEQY
TRBV10-3,TRBJ1-3,AIRPSSGNTIY
TRBV6-4,TRBJ1-5,ASSTGGGKPQH
TRBV10-3,NA,AISGGTVGYEQY
TRBV12-5,TRBJ1-2,ASGEPGAEGYT
TRBV28,TRBJ2-1,ASSSPRGGANRNEQF
TRBV19,TRBJ1-2,ASSTRQGITYGYT
TRBV2,TRBJ1-2,ASSETLHYGYT
TRBV9,TRBJ1-1,ASSVTFGGRHEAF